The present entry profiles one T cell receptor beta chain with its context. Antigen specificity is unknown. Germline lookup yields CDR1 SQVTM and CDR2 ANQGSEA. The CDR3 loop spans 16 amino acids. The V gene lost 6 bases and the J gene lost 2 bases, with 20 bases spanning the gap. This sample's time point: cycle 4 day 1 (C4D1), after less than 7 weeks of nivolumab. Every patient had relapsed following autologous stem cell transplantation, and cohorts differed in brentuximab vedotin exposure. By magnetic negative selection, CD4+ T cells were purified from thawed PBMCs. This sample was taken from a study of PD-1 blockade in classical Hodgkin lymphoma. Some clones are missing from TCRdb's copy, which holds only in-frame ones; the method was immunoSEQ multiplex PCR. The table lists around 37,000 clones, more than 85% of them singletons. Study-wide results and caveats: Complete responders entered with baseline diversity on par with newly diagnosed patients, the results showed.

The sequences come from CD4+ T cells from blood, collected before the fourth cycle of nivolumab. The clonotype was recovered from a human donor with classical Hodgkin lymphoma. V is TRBV29-1 and J is TRBJ1-5; a weak D match, TRBD1 (6 bases). CDR3: CSVLTVGARGNQPQHF. CDR3 nucleotide sequence: TGCAGCGTGCTGACGGTGGGGGCCCGTGGCAATCAGCCCCAGCATTTT.